These 27 T cell receptor beta chains were sequenced from one sample in a study of shared clonotypes between healthy human individuals. This table comes from immunoSEQ multiplex PCR, and its TCRdb copy is limited to in-frame clones, with some not included. The sample has about a million clones; around three quarters are singletons. The sample was memory CD4+ T cells sorted from blood. Documented subset: CD45RA-negative fraction. The receptor source for this set is a man younger than 35 in good health.

Worth noting for this clone: A far larger clone is one base from this, pointing to a likely read error. This sample includes further DNA sequences coding for the same CDR3. The CDR3 nucleotides read TGCGCCAGCAGTACAGGGAACTATGGCTACACCTTC. Protein sequence: CASSTGNYGYTF. This rearrangement joins TRBV5-1 to TRBJ1-2; a possible D gene is TRBD1 (6 bases). Trimming removed 5 bases at V and 2 bases at J, with 7 bases between. Per the germline V gene, CDR1 is SGHRS and CDR2 is YFSETQ. This CDR3 spans 12 amino acids.

CDR3 protein: CASRPGGRGTITQYF. The CDR3 nucleotides read TGTGCCAGCAGGCCAGGCGGGAGGGGGACAATAACGCAGTATTTT. J is TRBJ2-3 and V is TRBV6-5, with TRBD2 identical over 9 bases. Germline CDR1 MNHEY, CDR2 SVGAGI. Trimming at V came to 6 bases and at J to 9 bases, leaving 13 bases not matched to a gene. The CDR3 length is 15 residues.

The chain has TRBV18 and TRBJ2-5; no clear D. Trimming stripped 3 bases from V and 2 bases from J, with 16 bases between. Looked up from germline, CDR1 is KGHSH and CDR2 is LQKENI. The CDR3 covers 16 residues. The CDR3 reads CASSPFVGGGQETQYF. Here the CDR3 DNA reads TGTGCCAGCTCACCTTTTGTGGGCGGTGGGCAAGAGACCCAGTACTTC. The complete variable domain, with remaining parts taken from reference TRBV18 and TRBJ2-5, reads NAGVMQNPRHLVRRRGQEARLRCSPMKGHSHVYWYRQLPEEGLKFMVYLQKENIIDESGMPKERFSAEFPKEGPSILRIQQVVRGDSAAYFCASSPFVGGGQETQYFGPGTRLLVL.

This chain links TRBV7-2 with TRBJ1-6, with 7 bases fitting TRBD1. V was clipped by 3 bases and J by 10 bases; unmatched bases: 6. Germline V CDR1 and CDR2: SGHTA, FQGNSA. CDR3 length equals 14 residues. The chain's CDR3 is CASSLTGLGSPLHF. The CDR3 DNA sequence: TGTGCCAGCAGCTTGACAGGGCTGGGGTCACCCCTCCACTTT.

The rearrangement links TRBV13 to TRBJ2-1; 8 bases agree with TRBD1. The CDR3 runs 13 residues. V trimming: 5 bases; J trimming: 6 bases; junction bases outside the gene matches: 3. CDR1 and CDR2 (germline): PRHDT, FYEKMQ (reference sequence). Here the CDR3 reads CASSLDRGNEQFF. The DNA for the CDR3 is TGTGCCAGCAGCCTTGACAGGGGCAATGAGCAGTTCTTC.

The chain couples TRBV10-3 to TRBJ1-2; possibly TRBD1 for D (5 bases). CDR1 ENHRY and CDR2 SYGVKD come from the germline V gene. The CDR3 runs 15 residues. The V end lost 3 bases, the J end lost 6 bases, and 17 bases lay between the germline ends. The CDR3 DNA follows: TGTGCCATCAGTGAAGGATCCTCGGGGACGGATGGCTACACCTTC. Amino acid sequence: CAISEGSSGTDGYTF.

This clone was seen only a few times. The chain combines TRBV4-1 with TRBJ1-3; the D is unclear. V dropped 0 bases and J dropped 0 bases, with 12 bases sitting between them. This CDR3 region has 17 residues. Looked up from germline, CDR1 is MGHRA and CDR2 is YSYEKL. The CDR3 nucleotides are TGCGCCAGCAGCCAAGATCGGCAGGTGGGCTCTGGAAACACCATATATTTT. It specifies CASSQDRQVGSGNTIYF.

The chain is built from TRBV5-5 and TRBJ2-2; D not certain. Deletions cut 4 bases from V and 6 bases from J, with 7 bases between. The CDR3 extends over 12 amino acids. Germline lookup yields CDR1 SGHKS and CDR2 YYEKEE (reference sequence). CDR3 nucleotides: TGTGCCAGCAGCCAAATATCCGGGGAGCTGTTTTTT. Translating it yields CASSQISGELFF. The complete variable domain, with remaining parts taken from reference TRBV5-5 and TRBJ2-2, reads DAGVTQSPTHLIKTRGQQVTLRCSPISGHKSVSWYQQVLGQGPQFIFQYYEKEERGRGNFPDRFSARQFPNYSSELNVNALLLGDSALYLCASSQISGELFFGEGSRLTVL.

This chain uses TRBV14 with TRBJ1-4, with TRBD1 identical over 8 bases. V gave up 4 bases and J gave up 6 bases; unmatched junction bases: 13. The CDR3 has 17 amino acids. Germline CDR1 reads SGHDN; CDR2 reads FVKESK. The DNA of the CDR3 is TGTGCCAGCAGCCGAAACCTCAGGGGGCTTGGATATGAAAAACTGTTTTTT. This sequence encodes CASSRNLRGLGYEKLFF. Combining the CDR3 with reference TRBV14 and TRBJ1-4 gives the whole variable domain EAGVTQFPSHSVIEKGQTVTLRCDPISGHDNLYWYRRVMGKEIKFLLHFVKESKQDESGMPNNRFLAERTGGTYSTLKVQPAELEDSGVYFCASSRNLRGLGYEKLFFGSGTQLSVL.

With respect to this clone: Given a much more abundant clone one base away, this may be a read error. In the same sample, other DNA sequences code for this CDR3. J is TRBJ1-1 and V is TRBV6-5; unclear D gene. CDR1 is MNHEY, CDR2 SVGAGI, per germline. CDR3 length: 11 residues. The ends were cut back, 6 bases at V and 5 bases at J, with 7 bases in the middle. CDR3 DNA: TGTGCCAGCAGACGGGAGACTGAAGCTTTCTTT. Translating it yields CASRRETEAFF.

The gene calls are TRBV28 and TRBJ1-4; unclear D gene. Germline V gene sequence: CDR1 MDHEN, CDR2 SYDVKM. V lost 5 bases to trimming and J lost 4 bases, with 11 bases between them. This CDR3 region has 14 residues. The CDR3 DNA is TGTGCCAGCAGTCCCCCGCGATATAATGAAAAACTGTTTTTT. This sequence encodes CASSPPRYNEKLFF.

This clone was detected only once. The rearrangement joins TRBV20-1 to TRBJ2-1; D may be TRBD1 (5 bases). The germline V gene encodes CDR1 DFQATT and CDR2 SNEGSKA (reference sequence). V was shortened by 8 bases and J by 9 bases, with 14 bases between the two germline ends. The CDR3 totals 11 residues. The CDR3 here is CSSKVRGEQFF. CDR3 in DNA: TGCAGTAGCAAGGTAAGGGGTGAGCAGTTCTTC.

In this sample, this clone turned up a few times. The V call is TRBV18, the J call TRBJ1-1, with D possibly TRBD1 on 5 matching bases. Germline V gene lookup returns CDR1 KGHSH and CDR2 LQKENI. CDR3 length equals 14 residues. Between the trimmed V and J ends, which lost 1 base and 7 bases, there was a span of 13 bases. CDR3 region: CASSPRQPYGEAFF. CDR3 nucleotide sequence: TGTGCCAGCTCACCACGACAGCCCTACGGTGAAGCTTTCTTT.

This chain joins TRBV5-4 and TRBJ2-1, with TRBD1 as a possible D gene (6 bases). Trimming took 0 bases from V and 4 from J, leaving 14 bases between them. Germline CDR1 SGHNT, CDR2 YYREEE (reference sequence). The CDR3 has 16 residues. CDR3 bases: TGTGCCAGCAGCTTGGCCCGAGGGGGTTCGTACAATGAGCAGTTCTTC. Amino acids: CASSLARGGSYNEQFF.

This sequence joins TRBV7-8 and TRBJ2-2; unclear D gene. CDR1 and CDR2 from the germline V gene are SGHVS and FQNEAQ. Trimming shortened V by 3 bases and J by 3 bases, and 17 bases separated the two germline ends. This CDR3 is 17 amino acids long. The DNA for the CDR3 is TGTGCCAGCAGCTTTTCCCCCGGGCTCGGTGACACCGGGGAGCTGTTTTTT. Protein sequence: CASSFSPGLGDTGELFF.

This chain uses TRBV28 with TRBJ1-4, with a tentative D call TRBD1 (5 bases). This CDR3 has 14 residues. Trimming stripped 7 bases from V and 4 bases from J, with 13 bases between. Germline values: CDR1 MDHEN, CDR2 SYDVKM. Written as DNA, the CDR3 is TGTGCCAGCAAAAAAGGAGGGGTTAATGAAAAACTGTTTTTT. Amino acid sequence: CASKKGGVNEKLFF.

This chain joins TRBV6-5 and TRBJ2-7, with 8 bases that match TRBD2. CDR3 size: 15 residues. Germline trimming cut 6 bases from V and 5 bases from J; bases unmatched to any gene: 12. The V gene's germline CDR1 is MNHEY and CDR2 SVGAGI. CDR3 sequence reads: CASSPTGTRGHEQYF. The CDR3 nucleotides read TGTGCCAGCAGCCCGACCGGGACTAGGGGCCACGAGCAGTACTTC.

The chain couples TRBV4-1 to TRBJ1-2; D remains unclear. Trimming stripped 1 base from V and 8 bases from J, with 5 bases between. The CDR3 runs 11 residues. Per germline, CDR1 MGHRA and CDR2 YSYEKL. CDR3 in amino acids: CASSQAGGYTF. CDR3 in DNA: TGCGCCAGCAGCCAAGCGGGAGGCTACACCTTC.

The V gene is TRBV18, the J gene TRBJ2-7; the match to TRBD1 covers 7 bases. CDR1 is KGHSH and CDR2 is LQKENI in the germline V gene. V shed 1 base, J shed 6 bases, and the junction held 3 bases outside the gene matches. CDR3 length: 13 amino acids. This CDR3 reads CASSPLDRAEQYF. As DNA, the CDR3 is TGTGCCAGCTCACCACTAGACAGGGCCGAGCAGTACTTC.

This rearrangement joins TRBV4-3 to TRBJ1-2; D unresolved. The V end was cut by 5 bases, the J end by 4 bases, with 8 bases between. The length of the CDR3 is 12 residues. Per germline, CDR1 LGHNA and CDR2 YSLEER. CDR3 in DNA: TGCGCCAGCAGCAGGGAGACCTATGGCTACACCTTC. This gives the protein CASSRETYGYTF.

The rearrangement joins TRBV6-5 to TRBJ2-7; TRBD2 aligns across 11 bases. CDR1 is MNHEY and CDR2 is SVGAGI in the germline V gene. The J segment lost 6 bases and the V segment lost 5 bases, leaving 9 bases of the junction unmatched. The length of the CDR3 is 15 residues. The CDR3 sequence is CASSVTGLAGGEQYF. The CDR3 nucleotides read TGTGCCAGCAGTGTTACGGGTCTAGCGGGAGGCGAGCAGTACTTC.

The V gene is TRBV11-2, the J gene TRBJ2-2, with 9 bases identical to TRBD2. The CDR3 is made up of 14 amino acids. The germline V gene has CDR1 SGHAT and CDR2 FQNNGV. V was clipped by 4 bases and J by 7 bases; unmatched bases: 4. As DNA, the CDR3 is TGTGCCAGCAGCTACCAGCGGGGGGACGGGGAGCTGTTTTTT. It encodes CASSYQRGDGELFF.

Remarks on this clone: It is likely a read error: a sequence one base away is far more abundant. This chain connects TRBV7-9 to TRBJ2-5, with a tentative D call TRBD2 (5 bases). Germline V gives CDR1 SEHNR, CDR2 FQNEAQ (reference sequence). This CDR3 region has 13 residues. The CDR3 DNA reads as TGTGCCAGCAGAAGGGCTAGCCCAGAGACCCGGTACTTC. Amino acids: CASRRASPETRYF.

This chain links TRBV5-5 with TRBJ2-2; tentatively, D is TRBD1 or TRBD2 (5 bases each). This CDR3 has 17 amino acids. Trimming took off 6 bases at V and 1 base at J, with 19 bases between the two ends. Germline assignment: CDR1 SGHKS and CDR2 YYEKEE (reference sequence). The CDR3 is CASTPRGANVNTGELFF. The CDR3 nucleotides are TGTGCCAGCACCCCCCGAGGGGCGAATGTGAACACCGGGGAGCTGTTTTTT.

J is TRBJ1-2 and V is TRBV4-1, with D maybe TRBD1 (6 bases). This CDR3 contains 15 residues. The germline V and J ends were trimmed by 0 bases and 1 base, with 9 bases remaining between them. The germline gives CDR1 MGHRA, CDR2 YSYEKL. DNA of the CDR3: TGCGCCAGCAGCCAAGACGGGGGCAGTAACTATGGCTACACCTTC. Translation: CASSQDGGSNYGYTF.

V usage is TRBV2 and J usage is TRBJ2-1, with D unclear. Germline V gene sequence: CDR1 SNHLY, CDR2 FYNNEI. This CDR3 is built from 14 residues. V lost 5 bases to trimming and J lost 6 bases, with 14 bases between them. CDR3 nucleotides: TGTGCCAGCAGTATTATTGGTGTTACCAATGAGCAGTTCTTC. It yields the protein CASSIIGVTNEQFF.

The V call is TRBV27, the J call TRBJ2-3; unclear D gene. Germline loops: CDR1 MNHEY, CDR2 SMNVEV (reference sequence). V was shortened by 5 bases and J by 0 bases, with 21 bases between the two germline ends. The CDR3 runs 18 residues. CDR3 loop: CASSKTFLRGSSTDTQYF. In nucleotides, the CDR3 is TGTGCCAGCAGTAAAACCTTCCTTCGCGGAAGCAGCACAGATACGCAGTATTTT.